These 2 T cell receptor beta chains came from one sample sequenced in a study of cytomegalovirus exposure and HLA in healthy donors. 13 Jbeta primers and 60 Vbeta primers were used for the PCR. The data were produced by immunoSEQ multiplex PCR, yet TCRdb's version contains in-frame clones alone and is incomplete. This sample has roughly 190,000 clones, with over 9.5% found just once. The specimen was PBMCs. The source is a man aged 45-65 years in good health and CMV-seropositive.

This chain connects TRBV6-5 to TRBJ1-4; no clear D. V dropped 6 bases and J dropped 4 bases, with 15 bases sitting between them. The germline V gene has CDR1 MNHEY and CDR2 SVGAGI. CDR3 length: 15 residues. The CDR3 bases are TGTGCCAGCAGGCAGGATTGGGTTGGTAATGAAAAACTGTTTTTT. Its protein product is CASRQDWVGNEKLFF.

The chain has TRBV18 and TRBJ2-2; 9 bases match TRBD1. The trim removed 3 bases at V and 3 bases at J, leaving 2 bases unmatched. The length of the CDR3 is 15 residues. Germline V gene sequence: CDR1 KGHSH, CDR2 LQKENI. CDR3 sequence reads: CASSPRQGDTGELFF. CDR3 DNA sequence: TGTGCCAGCTCACCCAGACAGGGGGACACCGGGGAGCTGTTTTTT.